The clone carrying this TCR beta chain was detected only a few times. What it recognizes is unknown. The data were obtained in a study of regulatory T cells in long-lasting Graves disease. General study findings and limits: Clonotypes that were public and shared totalled a few thousand in persistent patients versus 800 to 1,000 in new patients.

CDR1 SEHNR and CDR2 FQNEAQ come from the germline V gene (reference sequence). This CDR3 comprises 18 residues. The ends lost 5 bases at V and 0 bases at J; junction bases unmatched: 13. CDR3 regions were amplified by Arm-PCR using iRepertoire HTBI primers to build TCR beta libraries. One entry per CDR3 protein results from TCRdb running MiXCR on the multiplex PCR reads. The table lists a few hundred thousand distinct CDR3 sequences, roughly 12% of them singletons. Regarding time point: newly diagnosed GD, antithyroid drugs for less than 3 months. PBMC-extracted RNA yielded the TCR library. Peripheral blood, around 9.4 milliliters of it, was drawn into EDTA tubes. These data were also filed under a second study, of T cells in Graves' hyperthyroidism and ophthalmopathy. That work states: HTBI primers drove first-round RT-PCR of the TCR CDR3. Classification by a 13 V-J model distinguished ophthalmopathy from stable hyperthyroidism.

The sequencing here drew on peripheral blood mononuclear cells (PBMCs), taken at new diagnosis, from a patient treated with antithyroid drugs. The receptor was derived from a woman aged 18-30 years with Graves disease. The rearrangement uses TRBV7-9 and TRBJ2-1; 7 nucleotides line up with TRBD2. CDR3 residues: CASSPLRGSGASYNEQFF. CDR3 bases: TGTGCCAGCAGCCCTCTTCGGGGGAGCGGGGCCTCCTACAATGAGCAGTTCTTC.